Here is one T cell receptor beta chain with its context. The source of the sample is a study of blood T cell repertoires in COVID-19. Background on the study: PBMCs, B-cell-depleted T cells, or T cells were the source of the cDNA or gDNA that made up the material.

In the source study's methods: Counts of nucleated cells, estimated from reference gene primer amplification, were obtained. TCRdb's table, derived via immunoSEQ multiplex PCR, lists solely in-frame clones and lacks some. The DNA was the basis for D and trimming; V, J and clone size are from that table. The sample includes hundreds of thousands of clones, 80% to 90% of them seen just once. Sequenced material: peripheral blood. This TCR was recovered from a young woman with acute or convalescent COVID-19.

Written as DNA, the CDR3 is TGTGCCAGCAGCTTAGTTGGGACAGGTCCCTACGAGCAGTACTTC. Translation: CASSLVGTGPYEQYF. The chain employs TRBV7-2 and TRBJ2-7; TRBD1 matches 8 bases. This CDR3 region has 15 residues. Unmatched junction bases numbered 4, after V lost 1 base and J lost 2 bases. The germline V gene has CDR1 SGHTA and CDR2 FQGNSA.